This entry is about one T cell receptor (beta chain). From germline, CDR1 is SGHNT and CDR2 YENEEA. This CDR3 spans 16 amino acids. The trim removed 1 base at V and 5 bases at J, leaving 4 bases unmatched. The data were taken from a study of blood T cell repertoires in COVID-19. Across the whole study: Samples representing acute and convalescent COVID-19 were sourced from the United States, Italy and Spain. T cells, B-cell-depleted T cells, or PBMCs provided the cDNA or gDNA that served as material.

In the source study's methods: Nucleated cell counts were estimated from reference gene primer amplification. Sequencing used immunoSEQ multiplex PCR; TCRdb keeps in-frame clones, though not all of them. V, J and clone size were drawn from that table, and D and trimming were deduced from the DNA. The sample consists of 160,000 or so clones, about four fifths of them appearing once. The source material was peripheral blood. The clonotype was recovered from a man between 65 and 80 years old who had recovered from COVID-19. This chain connects TRBV11-3 to TRBJ2-5, with TRBD2 matching over 13 bases. The DNA for the CDR3 is TGTGCCAGCAGCTTAGGGGGACTAGCGGGAAAGGAGACCCAGTACTTC. Amino acid sequence: CASSLGGLAGKETQYF.